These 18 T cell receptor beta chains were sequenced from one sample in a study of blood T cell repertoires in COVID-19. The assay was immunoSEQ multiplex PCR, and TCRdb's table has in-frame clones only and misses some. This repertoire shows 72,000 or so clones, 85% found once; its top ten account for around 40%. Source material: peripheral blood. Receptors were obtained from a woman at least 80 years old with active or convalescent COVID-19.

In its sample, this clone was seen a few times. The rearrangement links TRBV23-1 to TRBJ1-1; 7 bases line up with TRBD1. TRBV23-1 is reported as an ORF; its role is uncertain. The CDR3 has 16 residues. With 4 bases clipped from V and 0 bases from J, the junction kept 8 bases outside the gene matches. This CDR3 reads CASSRMMGTVNTEAFF. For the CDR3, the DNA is TGCGCCAGCAGTCGAATGATGGGGACAGTGAACACTGAAGCTTTCTTT.

CDR3 amino acids: CASTLNGTGGVLVSEAFF. Here the CDR3 DNA reads TGCGCCAGCACCCTAAACGGGACAGGGGGCGTTCTGGTCTCTGAAGCTTTCTTT. The chain carries TRBV10-1 and TRBJ1-1; 12 bases agree with TRBD1. The CDR3 sequence is 18 residues long. CDR1 and CDR2 (germline): WNHNN, SYGVQD (reference sequence). The V gene end was trimmed by 7 bases and the J gene end by 6 bases; junction bases not matched to a gene: 18.

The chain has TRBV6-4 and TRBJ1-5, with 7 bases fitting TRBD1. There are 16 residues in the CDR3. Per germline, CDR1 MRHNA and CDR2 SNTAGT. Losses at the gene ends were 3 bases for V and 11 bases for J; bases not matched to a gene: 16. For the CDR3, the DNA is TGTGCCAGCAGTGAATTACCGGGACAGCAACAATCAGCCCAGCATTTT. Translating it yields CASSELPGQQQSAQHF.

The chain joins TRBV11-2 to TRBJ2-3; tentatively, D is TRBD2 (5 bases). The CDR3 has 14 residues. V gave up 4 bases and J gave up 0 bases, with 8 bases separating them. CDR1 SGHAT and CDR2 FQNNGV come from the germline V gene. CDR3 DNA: TGTGCCAGCAGCTGGGAGTGGAGCACAGATACGCAGTATTTT. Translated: CASSWEWSTDTQYF.

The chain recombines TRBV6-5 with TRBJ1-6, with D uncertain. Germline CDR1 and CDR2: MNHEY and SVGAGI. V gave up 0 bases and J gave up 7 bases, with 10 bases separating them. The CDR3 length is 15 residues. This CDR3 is CASSYSMTGNSPLHF. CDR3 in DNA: TGTGCCAGCAGTTACTCGATGACGGGAAATTCACCCCTCCACTTT.

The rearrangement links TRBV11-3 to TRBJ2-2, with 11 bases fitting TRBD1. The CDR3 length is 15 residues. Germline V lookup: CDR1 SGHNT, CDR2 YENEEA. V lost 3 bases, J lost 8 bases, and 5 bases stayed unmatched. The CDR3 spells CASSLGQGGEGELFF. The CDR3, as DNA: TGTGCCAGCAGCTTGGGACAGGGGGGAGAAGGGGAGCTGTTTTTT.

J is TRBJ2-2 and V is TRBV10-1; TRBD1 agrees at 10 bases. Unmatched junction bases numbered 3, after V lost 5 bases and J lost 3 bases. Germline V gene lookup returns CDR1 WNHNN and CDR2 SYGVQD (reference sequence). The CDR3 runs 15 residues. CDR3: CASSTGTGDTGELFF. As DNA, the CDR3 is TGCGCCAGCAGTACCGGGACAGGGGACACCGGGGAGCTGTTTTTT.

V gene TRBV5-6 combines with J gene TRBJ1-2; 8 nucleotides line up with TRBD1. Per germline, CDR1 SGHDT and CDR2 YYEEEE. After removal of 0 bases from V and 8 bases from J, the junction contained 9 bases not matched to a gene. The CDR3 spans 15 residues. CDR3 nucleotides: TGTGCCAGCAGCTTGGAATTCCTTGGGACAGGCGGCTACACCTTC. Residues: CASSLEFLGTGGYTF.

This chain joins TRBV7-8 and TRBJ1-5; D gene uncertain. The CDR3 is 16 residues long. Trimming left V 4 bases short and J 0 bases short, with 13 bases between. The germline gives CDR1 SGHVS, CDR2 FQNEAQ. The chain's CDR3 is CASSSEETYSNQPQHF. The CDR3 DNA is TGTGCCAGCAGCTCAGAGGAGACGTATAGCAATCAGCCCCAGCATTTT.

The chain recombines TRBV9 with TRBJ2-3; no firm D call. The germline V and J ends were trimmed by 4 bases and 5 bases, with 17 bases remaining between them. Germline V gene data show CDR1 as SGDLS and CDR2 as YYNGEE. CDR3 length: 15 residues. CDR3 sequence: CASSPQVTPRDTQYF. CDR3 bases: TGTGCCAGCAGCCCTCAAGTCACCCCGAGAGATACGCAGTATTTT.

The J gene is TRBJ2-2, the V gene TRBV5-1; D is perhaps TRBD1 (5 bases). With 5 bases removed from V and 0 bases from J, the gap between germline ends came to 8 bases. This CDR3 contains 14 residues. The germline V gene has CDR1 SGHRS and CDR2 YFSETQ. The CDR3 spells CASRLGANTGELFF. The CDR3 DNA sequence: TGCGCCAGCAGGTTAGGGGCGAACACCGGGGAGCTGTTTTTT.

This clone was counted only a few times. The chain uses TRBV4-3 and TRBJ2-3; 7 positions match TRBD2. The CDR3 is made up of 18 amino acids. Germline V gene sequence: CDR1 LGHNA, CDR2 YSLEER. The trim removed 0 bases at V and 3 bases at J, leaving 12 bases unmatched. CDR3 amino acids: CASSQDRTTASGTDTQYF. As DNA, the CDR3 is TGCGCCAGCAGCCAAGATCGTACAACGGCTAGCGGAACAGATACGCAGTATTTT.

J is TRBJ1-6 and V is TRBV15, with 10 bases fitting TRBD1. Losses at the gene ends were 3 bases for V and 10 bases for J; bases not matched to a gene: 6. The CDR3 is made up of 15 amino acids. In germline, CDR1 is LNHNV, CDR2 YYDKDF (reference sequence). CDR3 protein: CATSSPDRGRSPLHF. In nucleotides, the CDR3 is TGTGCCACCAGCAGTCCTGACAGGGGGCGGTCACCCCTCCACTTT. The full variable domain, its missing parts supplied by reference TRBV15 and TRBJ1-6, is DAMVIQNPRYQVTQFGKPVTLSCSQTLNHNVMYWYQQKSSQAPKLLFHYYDKDFNNEADTPDNFQSRRPNTSFCFLDIRSPGLGDTAMYLCATSSPDRGRSPLHFGNGTRLTVT.

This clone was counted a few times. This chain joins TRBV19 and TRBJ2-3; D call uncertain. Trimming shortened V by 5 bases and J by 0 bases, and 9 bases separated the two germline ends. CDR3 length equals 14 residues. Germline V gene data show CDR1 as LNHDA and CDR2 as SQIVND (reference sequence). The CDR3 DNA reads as TGTGCCAGTAGTGCGGTGCCTAGCACAGATACGCAGTATTTT. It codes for CASSAVPSTDTQYF.

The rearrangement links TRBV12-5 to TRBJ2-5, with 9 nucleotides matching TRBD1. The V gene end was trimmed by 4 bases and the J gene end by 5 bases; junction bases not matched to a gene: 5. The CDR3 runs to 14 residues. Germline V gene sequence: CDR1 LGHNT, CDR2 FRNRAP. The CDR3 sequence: CASGSGQGTETQYF. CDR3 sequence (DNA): TGTGCTAGTGGTTCGGGACAGGGTACGGAGACCCAGTACTTC. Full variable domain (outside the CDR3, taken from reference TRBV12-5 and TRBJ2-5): DARVTQTPRHKVTEMGQEVTMRCQPILGHNTVFWYRQTMMQGLELLAYFRNRAPLDDSGMPKDRFSAEMPDATLATLKIQPSEPRDSAVYFCASGSGQGTETQYFGPGTRLLVL.

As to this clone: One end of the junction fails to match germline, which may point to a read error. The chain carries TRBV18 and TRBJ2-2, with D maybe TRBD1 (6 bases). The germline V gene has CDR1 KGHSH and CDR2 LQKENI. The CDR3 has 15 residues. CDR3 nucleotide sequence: TGTGCCAGCTCACCTCAAACAGGGAACGCCGGGGAGCTGTTTTTT. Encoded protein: CASSPQTGNAGELFF.

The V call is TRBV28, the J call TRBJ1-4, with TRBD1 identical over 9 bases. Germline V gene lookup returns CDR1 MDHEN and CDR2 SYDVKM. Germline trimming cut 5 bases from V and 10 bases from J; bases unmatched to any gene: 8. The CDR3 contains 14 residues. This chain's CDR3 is CASSGDREGRKLFF. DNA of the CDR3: TGTGCCAGCAGTGGGGACAGGGAAGGGCGAAAACTGTTTTTT.

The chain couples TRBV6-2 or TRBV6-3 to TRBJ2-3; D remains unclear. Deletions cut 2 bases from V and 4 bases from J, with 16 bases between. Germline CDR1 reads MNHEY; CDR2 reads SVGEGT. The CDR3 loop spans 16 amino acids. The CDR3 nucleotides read TGTGCCAGCAGTTACGGGCTCCTATTATGGGCAGATACGCAGTATTTT. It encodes CASSYGLLLWADTQYF.